This T cell receptor (beta chain) was captured by sequencing in a study of identical twins. TCRdb re-analysed the 5' RACE reads in MiXCR, keeping a single row per CDR3 protein. The sample shows 650,000 to 800,000 distinct CDR3 sequences, 8.5% to 9.5% of them seen only once. Germline-derived CDR1 and CDR2 are MDHEN and SYDVKM. CDR3 length: 18 amino acids. V was clipped by 4 bases and J by 0 bases; unmatched bases: 9. Another study also made use of these data, one on yellow fever vaccine responses in identical twins.

Sequencing input: PBMCs. The receptor was isolated from a woman under 30 in good health. J is TRBJ2-6 and V is TRBV28, with TRBD1 identical over 7 bases. CDR3 sequence reads: CASSSIGTAFSGANVLTF. Here the CDR3 DNA reads TGTGCCAGCAGTTCCATCGGGACAGCGTTCTCTGGGGCCAACGTCCTGACTTTC.